Sequencing of this TCR beta chain was carried out in a study of blood T cell repertoires in COVID-19. Produced via immunoSEQ multiplex PCR; TCRdb's table is partial and in-frame only. The table has hundreds of thousands of clones, around four fifths seen once. Trimming took off 0 bases at V and 7 bases at J, with 13 bases between the two ends. The CDR3 totals 14 residues. The germline gives CDR1 ENHRY, CDR2 SYGVKD. The sequence derives from a man between 35 and 55 years old with acute or convalescent COVID-19. V usage is TRBV10-3 and J usage is TRBJ2-7, with D possibly matching TRBD1 (6 bases). Sequenced sample: peripheral blood. CDR3 bases: TGTGCCATCAGTGAGTCTCCGGACAGTTTTGAGCAGTACTTC. As protein: CAISESPDSFEQYF.